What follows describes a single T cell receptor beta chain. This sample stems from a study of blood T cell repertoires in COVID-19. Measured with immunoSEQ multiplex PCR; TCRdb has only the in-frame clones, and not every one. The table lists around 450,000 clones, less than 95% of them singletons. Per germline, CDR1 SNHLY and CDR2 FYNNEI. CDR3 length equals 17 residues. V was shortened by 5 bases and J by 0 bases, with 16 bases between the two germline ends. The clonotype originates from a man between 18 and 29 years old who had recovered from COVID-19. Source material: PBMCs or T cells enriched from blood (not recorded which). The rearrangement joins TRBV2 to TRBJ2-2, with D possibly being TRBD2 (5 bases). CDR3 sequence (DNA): TGTGCCAGCAGTCCCATCAAGAGCGGAACGAACACCGGGGAGCTGTTTTTT. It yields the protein CASSPIKSGTNTGELFF.